Below are 30 T cell receptor beta chains sequenced from a single sample in a study of blood T cell repertoires in COVID-19. Data came from immunoSEQ multiplex PCR; TCRdb stores just in-frame clones and leaves some out. Among over 140,000 clones listed, approximately 84% were seen once. Sequenced: peripheral blood. These receptors were taken from an older woman with acute or convalescent COVID-19.

This clone has just one count. The chain is built from TRBV4-3 and TRBJ2-7; weak D call: TRBD1 (6 bases). This CDR3 region has 18 residues. Trimming pared 0 bases from V and 3 bases from J, leaving 21 bases between. Germline assignment: CDR1 LGHNA and CDR2 YSLEER. CDR3 sequence: CASSQESTGHRGFYEQYF. CDR3 coding DNA: TGCGCCAGCAGCCAAGAATCAACGGGACACCGAGGGTTCTACGAGCAGTACTTC.

The rearrangement links TRBV2 to TRBJ1-1; a possible D gene is TRBD1 (6 bases). This CDR3 has 13 amino acids. Germline CDR1 and CDR2: SNHLY and FYNNEI. V dropped 7 bases and J dropped 4 bases, with 13 bases sitting between them. CDR3 sequence reads: CASITGYGTEAFF. The CDR3 nucleotides read TGTGCCAGCATTACAGGGTACGGCACTGAAGCTTTCTTT. Combining the CDR3 with reference TRBV2 and TRBJ1-1 gives the whole variable domain EPEVTQTPSHQVTQMGQEVILRCVPISNHLYFYWYRQILGQKVEFLVSFYNNEISEKSEIFDDQFSVERPDGSNFTLKIRSTKLEDSAMYFCASITGYGTEAFFGQGTRLTVV.

The chain carries TRBV9 and TRBJ2-3; D remains unclear. Trimming cost V 0 bases and J 4 bases, with 9 bases left between them. CDR1 is SGDLS, CDR2 YYNGEE, per germline. The CDR3 is made up of 14 amino acids. The CDR3 sequence: CASSVGRGPDTQYF. DNA of the CDR3: TGTGCCAGCAGCGTAGGGCGCGGCCCAGATACGCAGTATTTT.

The chain carries TRBV28 and TRBJ1-5, with 8 bases matching TRBD1. Germline-derived CDR1 and CDR2 are MDHEN and SYDVKM. CDR3 length: 16 residues. J gave up 6 bases and V 5 bases, and 12 bases lay outside the gene matches. CDR3 DNA sequence: TGTGCCAGCAGTCGGACAGGGTGGGGGGGACGTCAGCCCCAGCATTTT. Translated, it gives CASSRTGWGGRQPQHF.

The chain uses TRBV5-1 and TRBJ1-4; tentative D call: TRBD1 (5 bases). The V gene's germline CDR1 is SGHRS and CDR2 YFSETQ. The CDR3 is 15 residues long. With 1 base removed from V and 8 bases from J, the gap between germline ends came to 15 bases. The CDR3 sequence is CASSLIGRVGEKLFF. For the CDR3, the DNA is TGCGCCAGCAGCTTGATCGGCAGGGTAGGCGAAAAACTGTTTTTT.

The chain is built from TRBV19 and TRBJ2-1; 8 nucleotides agree with TRBD1. Germline CDR1 and CDR2: LNHDA and SQIVND (reference sequence). The CDR3 is made up of 14 amino acids. V lost 2 bases and J lost 10; bases outside the gene matches: 7. Written as DNA, the CDR3 is TGTGCCAGTAGTATAAGCCAGGGGGCCGGGGAGCAGTTCTTC. Encoded protein: CASSISQGAGEQFF.

The chain employs TRBV6-6 and TRBJ1-2, with D perhaps TRBD1 (5 bases). The ends were cut back, 0 bases at V and 2 bases at J, with 10 bases in the middle. The CDR3 contains 15 residues. Per the germline V gene, CDR1 is MNHNY and CDR2 is SVGAGI (reference sequence). DNA of the CDR3: TGTGCCAGCAGTTACTCGGGGACTGGGAACTATGGCTACACCTTC. This gives the protein CASSYSGTGNYGYTF.

The chain recombines TRBV5-1 with TRBJ2-3; 9 positions agree with TRBD2. Per the germline V gene, CDR1 is SGHRS and CDR2 is YFSETQ. Unmatched junction bases numbered 13, after V lost 4 bases and J lost 4 bases. This CDR3 contains 17 residues. The CDR3 DNA is TGCGCCAGCAGCATTTACCTTAGCGGGAGTTCGGCAGATACGCAGTATTTT. Amino acid sequence: CASSIYLSGSSADTQYF.

The chain uses TRBV6-5 and TRBJ1-1; maybe TRBD1 (6 bases). The V and J ends lost 5 bases and 9 bases respectively, with 16 bases between them. Looked up from germline, CDR1 is MNHEY and CDR2 is SVGAGI. The CDR3 is 13 residues long. CDR3 coding DNA: TGTGCCAGCAGTCACCGGGACATCGGTCAAGCTTTCTTT. Its protein product is CASSHRDIGQAFF.

This clone has only a few counts. The chain has TRBV3-1 (or the pseudogene TRBV3-2) and TRBJ2-1; 11 bases match TRBD2. The V gene's germline CDR1 is LGHDT and CDR2 YNNKEL (reference sequence). V lost 8 bases to trimming and J lost 5 bases; unmatched junction nucleotides: 8. The CDR3 loop spans 15 amino acids. CDR3 DNA sequence: TGTGCCAGCTTATTGACTAGCGGGAATAACAATGAGCAGTTCTTC. Its translation is CASLLTSGNNNEQFF.

The rearrangement joins TRBV11-3 to TRBJ2-1, with 10 bases matching TRBD1. The trim removed 1 base at V and 7 bases at J, leaving 1 base unmatched. The germline V gene has CDR1 SGHNT and CDR2 YENEEA. The CDR3 sequence is 14 residues long. The CDR3 DNA reads TGTGCCAGCAGCTTAGGGGGACAGGGGAATGAGCAGTTCTTC. Translated, it gives CASSLGGQGNEQFF. Variable domain in full (rest from reference TRBV11-3 and TRBJ2-1): EAGVVQSPRYKIIEKKQPVAFWCNPISGHNTLYWYLQNLGQGPELLIRYENEEAVDDSQLPKDRFSAERLKGVDSTLKIQPAELGDSAVYLCASSLGGQGNEQFFGPGTRLTVL.

This clone was seen more than once but under ten times. This chain joins TRBV3-1 (or the pseudogene TRBV3-2) and TRBJ1-1, with D tentatively TRBD1 (5 bases). The CDR3 consists of 13 residues. CDR1 and CDR2 (germline): LGHDT, YNNKEL (reference sequence). The ends were cut back, 6 bases at V and 5 bases at J, with 13 bases in the middle. The chain's CDR3 is CASSPGLGTEAFF. The CDR3 nucleotides are TGTGCCAGCAGTCCAGGGTTGGGAACTGAAGCTTTCTTT.

This sequence joins TRBV7-8 and TRBJ1-5; 7 bases line up with TRBD1. The V and J ends lost 5 bases and 2 bases, in that order; junction bases with no gene match: 9. Per germline, CDR1 SGHVS and CDR2 FQNEAQ. This CDR3 contains 16 residues. The CDR3 sequence: CASSLEVDRGNQPQHF. The CDR3 DNA reads as TGTGCCAGCAGCCTCGAGGTTGACAGGGGCAATCAGCCCCAGCATTTT.

A few counts support this clone. Here the CDR3 DNA reads TGTGCCATCAGTGCCCCGTCAGGGGAGGGCTACACCTTC. This gives the protein CAISAPSGEGYTF. The chain is built from TRBV10-3 and TRBJ1-2, with D tentatively TRBD1 (6 bases). The CDR3 extends over 13 amino acids. V was shortened by 4 bases and J by 8 bases, with 14 bases between the two germline ends. CDR1 is ENHRY and CDR2 is SYGVKD in the germline V gene.

The J gene is TRBJ2-7, the V gene TRBV19; 7 bases fit TRBD1. CDR1 and CDR2 from the germline V gene are LNHDA and SQIVND (reference sequence). With 5 bases clipped from V and 0 bases from J, the junction kept 7 bases outside the gene matches. CDR3 length: 15 amino acids. As DNA, the CDR3 is TGTGCCAGTAGTTGGGGGACAGTGAGCTCCTACGAGCAGTACTTC. Protein product: CASSWGTVSSYEQYF.

This chain links TRBV6-2 or TRBV6-3 with TRBJ2-1; D uncertain. Germline-derived CDR1 and CDR2 are MNHEY and SVGEGT. This CDR3 comprises 11 residues. Trimming removed 2 bases from V and 10 bases from J, with 6 bases in between. CDR3 nucleotides: TGTGCCAGCAGTTACGCAGAAGAGCAGTTCTTC. Translation: CASSYAEEQFF.

The CDR3 loop is CASSPRQNSPLHF. In DNA, the CDR3 is TGTGCCAGCAGCCCCCGACAGAATTCACCCCTCCACTTT. This chain connects TRBV11-3 to TRBJ1-6; maybe TRBD1 (5 bases). Trimming shortened V by 5 bases and J by 7 bases, and 9 bases separated the two germline ends. Germline V CDR1 and CDR2: SGHNT, YENEEA. There are 13 residues in the CDR3.

The genes are TRBV1 and TRBJ2-4; the table names TRBD2, a call not compared with the DNA. TRBV1 is recorded as a pseudogene. CDR3 length equals 16 residues. The DNA of the CDR3 is TGCACCAGCAGCCACCTACACCCGGGAGCCAAAAACATTCAGTACTTC. This codes for CTSSHLHPGAKNIQYF.

The chain has TRBV3-1 (or the pseudogene TRBV3-2) and TRBJ1-1; 7 bases match TRBD1. The germline CDR1 and CDR2 sequences are LGHDT and YNNKEL (reference sequence). The CDR3 is 14 amino acids. With V trimmed by 5 bases and J by 3 bases, 6 bases remained unmatched. CDR3 loop: CASSDTGADTEAFF. The CDR3 DNA reads TGTGCCAGCAGCGACACAGGGGCTGACACTGAAGCTTTCTTT.

The sample holds a few counts of this clone. The chain carries TRBV7-9 and TRBJ1-6, with D possibly being TRBD1 (5 bases). With 5 bases removed from V and 7 bases from J, the gap between germline ends came to 15 bases. The CDR3 consists of 15 residues. Germline values: CDR1 SEHNR, CDR2 FQNEAQ (reference sequence). CDR3 coding DNA: TGTGCCAGCAGCCCAGTGGGGCACCTAAATTCACCCCTCCACTTT. As protein: CASSPVGHLNSPLHF.

CDR3 region: CASSKRANREETQYF. The CDR3 nucleotides read TGTGCCAGCAGCAAACGGGCTAACAGGGAAGAGACCCAGTACTTC. V gene TRBV21-1 combines with J gene TRBJ2-5; TRBD1, the table's D call, was not compared with the DNA. TRBV21-1 counts as a pseudogene. This CDR3 contains 15 residues.

This chain uses TRBV11-2 with TRBJ2-7; D is uncertain. There are 12 residues in the CDR3. Trimming shortened V by 6 bases and J by 3 bases, and 9 bases separated the two germline ends. The germline V gene has CDR1 SGHAT and CDR2 FQNNGV. The CDR3 DNA follows: TGTGCCAGCAGTGACACCGGCTACGAGCAGTACTTC. Translating it yields CASSDTGYEQYF.

The chain links TRBV3-1 (or the pseudogene TRBV3-2) to TRBJ2-7, with 7 bases matching TRBD1. CDR1 is LGHDT and CDR2 is YNNKEL in the germline V gene (reference sequence). V lost 0 bases, J lost 3 bases, and 8 bases stayed unmatched. The CDR3 has 16 amino acids. The CDR3 DNA sequence: TGTGCCAGCAGCCAAGAAAAACAGGGGTTTGGCTACGAGCAGTACTTC. Residues: CASSQEKQGFGYEQYF.

The rearrangement links TRBV7-2 to TRBJ1-2; 10 nucleotides match TRBD1. CDR1 is SGHTA, CDR2 FQGNSA, per germline. The CDR3 covers 17 residues. Trimming at V came to 5 bases and at J to 1 base, leaving 10 bases not matched to a gene. CDR3 sequence reads: CASSPGPGQGSNYGYTF. CDR3 DNA: TGTGCCAGCAGCCCCGGCCCGGGACAGGGGAGTAACTATGGCTACACCTTC.

The V and J genes are TRBV5-1 and TRBJ2-5, with D hard to call. Germline V lookup: CDR1 SGHRS, CDR2 YFSETQ. The CDR3 extends over 13 amino acids. Trimming stripped 1 base from V and 2 bases from J, with 6 bases between. The CDR3 protein is CASSLKAQETQYF. In DNA form, the CDR3 reads TGCGCCAGCAGCTTGAAAGCTCAAGAGACCCAGTACTTC.

The chain combines TRBV18 with TRBJ2-5; TRBD1 aligns across 7 bases. Germline-derived CDR1 and CDR2 are KGHSH and LQKENI. The CDR3 consists of 14 residues. J was trimmed by 2 bases and V by 4 bases; bases with no gene match: 4. CDR3: CASSQGTVQETQYF. DNA for the CDR3: TGTGCCAGCTCACAAGGGACAGTTCAAGAGACCCAGTACTTC.

V is TRBV29-1 and J is TRBJ2-3, with TRBD2 matching 11 bases. V lost 6 bases, J lost 0 bases, and 5 bases stayed unmatched. In germline, CDR1 is SQVTM, CDR2 ANQGSEA. This CDR3 is 15 amino acids long. DNA of the CDR3: TGCAGCGTGTCAAGGACTAGCGGGAGCACAGATACGCAGTATTTT. It yields the protein CSVSRTSGSTDTQYF.

This chain joins TRBV30 and TRBJ1-6; TRBD1 is a possible D gene (6 bases). The germline CDR1 and CDR2 sequences are GTSNPN and SVGIG (reference sequence). Trimming cost V 8 bases and J 16 bases, with 21 bases left between them. This CDR3 comprises 12 residues. The CDR3 DNA reads as TGTGCCCGAGTGGGGCCCCTAGGGGGACTCCACTTT. This translates into CARVGPLGGLHF.

The gene calls are TRBV6-2 or TRBV6-3 and TRBJ2-1, with 7 bases identical to TRBD2. J gave up 2 bases and V 5 bases, and 3 bases lay outside the gene matches. The CDR3 has 14 residues. Germline V lookup: CDR1 MNHEY, CDR2 SVGEGT. In DNA form, the CDR3 reads TGTGCCAGCAGTGGGACTACTCCCTACAATGAGCAGTTCTTC. This codes for CASSGTTPYNEQFF.

The DNA of the CDR3 is TGTGCCAGCAGCTCCGGACATTTCTACGAGCAGTACTTC. Translation gives CASSSGHFYEQYF. This chain uses TRBV11-3 with TRBJ2-7, with D perhaps matching TRBD1 (5 bases). From germline, CDR1 is SGHNT and CDR2 YENEEA. This CDR3 spans 13 amino acids. Trimming shortened V by 4 bases and J by 3 bases, and 10 bases separated the two germline ends.